The 3 T cell receptor beta chains listed next were all sequenced from one sample in a study of cytomegalovirus exposure and HLA in healthy donors. Assay used: immunoSEQ multiplex PCR; TCRdb lists only in-frame clones, some missing. The sample has about 160,000 clones, roughly 89% seen once. Sequencing input: PBMCs. The origin of the receptors is a young man in good health and CMV-seropositive.

The chain has TRBV2 and TRBJ2-5, with 9 bases fitting TRBD1. The CDR3 is 14 residues long. The J segment lost 3 bases and the V segment lost 9 bases, leaving 8 bases of the junction unmatched. Germline CDR1 is SNHLY and CDR2 is FYNNEI. Here the CDR3 reads CASKPGQGKETQYF. DNA of the CDR3: TGTGCCAGTAAACCGGGACAGGGAAAAGAGACCCAGTACTTC.

The chain links TRBV27 to TRBJ2-7; TRBD1 is a possible D gene (6 bases). The V end was cut by 1 base, the J end by 3 bases, with 19 bases between. The germline V gene encodes CDR1 MNHEY and CDR2 SMNVEV (reference sequence). The CDR3 covers 17 residues. CDR3 sequence (DNA): TGTGCCAGCAGTTTATTGCCAAAATGGGGGCGAATCTACGAGCAGTACTTC. This encodes CASSLLPKWGRIYEQYF.

CDR3 coding DNA: TGTGCCAGCAGCCAAAGCGGCACCAGCCCTAACGAGCAGTACTTC. This sequence encodes CASSQSGTSPNEQYF. The chain joins TRBV7-2 to TRBJ2-7, with TRBD2 as a possible D gene (5 bases). With 5 bases removed from V and 5 bases from J, the gap between germline ends came to 19 bases. CDR1 and CDR2 (germline): SGHTA, FQGNSA. The CDR3 has 15 residues. Together with reference TRBV7-2 and TRBJ2-7, the CDR3 gives the full variable domain: GAGVSQSPSNKVTEKGKDVELRCDPISGHTALYWYRQSLGQGLEFLIYFQGNSAPDKSGLPSDRFSAERTGGSVSTLTIQRTQQEDSAVYLCASSQSGTSPNEQYFGPGTRLTVT.